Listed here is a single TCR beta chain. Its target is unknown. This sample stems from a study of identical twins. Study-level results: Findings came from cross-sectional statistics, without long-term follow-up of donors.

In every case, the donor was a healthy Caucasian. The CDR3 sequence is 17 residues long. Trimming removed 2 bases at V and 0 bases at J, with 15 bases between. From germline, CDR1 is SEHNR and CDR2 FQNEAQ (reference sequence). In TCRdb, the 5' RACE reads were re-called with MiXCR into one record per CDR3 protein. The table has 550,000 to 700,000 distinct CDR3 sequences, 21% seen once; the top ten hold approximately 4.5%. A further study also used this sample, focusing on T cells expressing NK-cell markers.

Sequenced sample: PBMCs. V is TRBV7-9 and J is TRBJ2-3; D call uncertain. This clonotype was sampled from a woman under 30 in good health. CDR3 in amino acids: CASSLRSVASSTDTQYF. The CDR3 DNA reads TGTGCCAGCAGCTTACGGAGTGTGGCCTCTAGCACAGATACGCAGTATTTT.